This entry describes one T cell receptor beta chain. The data were obtained in a study of shared clonotypes between healthy human individuals. Looking at the study overall: Each donor's CD8 memory used one plate, CD8 naive two, each CD4 subset three.

Sequencing was performed with immunoSEQ multiplex PCR; in TCRdb, only in-frame clones are kept and a portion is missing. The sample has 2 million to 2.5 million clones; 85% to 95% are singletons. Germline lookup yields CDR1 MDHEN and CDR2 SYDVKM. V was shortened by 3 bases and J by 4 bases, with 9 bases between the two germline ends. The CDR3 contains 13 residues. This TCR derives from a man younger than 30 in good health. Some clones in this sample may be carry-over from other donors' samples. The chain combines TRBV28 with TRBJ1-2; no clear D gene. Sequenced sample: naive CD4+ T cells from PBMCs. Sample subset: CD45RA+ positively selected. Written as DNA, the CDR3 is TGTGCCAGCAGTTTGGCGGAATTCTATGGCTACACCTTC. Translated: CASSLAEFYGYTF.